This T cell receptor (beta chain) was captured in a study of cytomegalovirus exposure and HLA in healthy donors. The V gene's germline CDR1 is GTSNPN and CDR2 SVGIG (reference sequence). Losses at the gene ends were 1 base for V and 7 bases for J; bases not matched to a gene: 6. CDR3 size: 13 residues. PCR involved 60 Vbeta and 13 Jbeta primers. Profiling relied on immunoSEQ multiplex PCR, and the TCRdb table lists in-frame clones only, not all of them. The sample contains roughly 100,000 clones, 60% to 85% of which appear only once. The chain joins TRBV30 to TRBJ2-7, with 8 bases that match TRBD2. The TCR was taken from a man in his fifties in good health and CMV-seropositive. Source material: PBMCs. The CDR3 reads CAWSGPRLAEQYF. The CDR3 DNA sequence: TGTGCCTGGAGTGGACCTCGACTAGCGGAGCAGTACTTC. Drawing the rest from reference TRBV30 and TRBJ2-7, the complete variable domain is SQTIHQWPATLVQPVGSPLSLECTVEGTSNPNLYWYRQAAGRGLQLLFYSVGIGQISSEVPQNLSASRPQDRQFILSSKKLLLSDSGFYLCAWSGPRLAEQYFGPGTRLTVT.